A single sample gave rise to the 22 T cell receptor beta chains below, sequenced in a study of T cell changes during pregnancy in multiple sclerosis. The protocol was immunoSEQ multiplex PCR, while the TCRdb copy is restricted to in-frame clones and leaves out a portion. The sample holds 25,000 to 30,000 clones; about 84% are singletons and the top ten take roughly 8%. The source was CD8+ T cells from peripheral blood mononuclear cells, collected after pregnancy. These receptors originate from a female donor with multiple sclerosis, enrolled in a pregnancy study.

This sequence joins TRBV28 and TRBJ2-3, with D uncertain. The germline CDR1 and CDR2 sequences are MDHEN and SYDVKM. CDR3 length equals 15 residues. The germline V and J ends were trimmed by 3 bases and 2 bases, with 12 bases remaining between them. Here the CDR3 reads CASSFGSRSTDTQYF. CDR3 coding DNA: TGTGCCAGCAGTTTTGGCAGCAGGTCCACAGATACGCAGTATTTT. Using reference TRBV28 and TRBJ2-3 for the parts outside the CDR3, the full variable domain is DVKVTQSSRYLVKRTGEKVFLECVQDMDHENMFWYRQDPGLGLRLIYFSYDVKMKEKGDIPEGYSVSREKKERFSLILESASTNQTSMYLCASSFGSRSTDTQYFGPGTRLTVL.

The V gene is TRBV6-5, the J gene TRBJ1-1; no clear D gene. The V end was cut by 1 base, the J end by 3 bases, with 12 bases between. Germline V gene data show CDR1 as MNHEY and CDR2 as SVGAGI. The CDR3 loop spans 15 amino acids. CDR3 residues: CASSYYGEAHTEAFF. In DNA form, the CDR3 reads TGTGCCAGCAGTTACTATGGGGAGGCTCACACTGAAGCTTTCTTT.

The rearrangement joins TRBV19 to TRBJ2-7; tentative D call: TRBD1 (5 bases). Trimming took off 8 bases at V and 2 bases at J, with 13 bases between the two ends. The CDR3 runs to 13 residues. CDR1 is LNHDA, CDR2 SQIVND, per germline (reference sequence). The CDR3 DNA is TGTGCCAGTTCCTCAGGGATGGCCTACGAGCAGTACTTC. Protein: CASSSGMAYEQYF.

The genes are TRBV18 and TRBJ1-4; TRBD1 matches at 10 bases. Germline V gene sequence: CDR1 KGHSH, CDR2 LQKENI. The CDR3 has 20 amino acids. V shed 1 base and J 3 bases; nucleotides not matched to a gene: 14. CDR3 DNA: TGTGCCAGCTCACCACTCTCGTTCTGGACAGGGGGGATCGCTAATGAAAAACTGTTTTTT. Translation gives CASSPLSFWTGGIANEKLFF.

This clone was found once. This rearrangement joins TRBV4-1 to TRBJ1-2; TRBD1 is a possible D gene (5 bases). The CDR3 has 13 residues. Germline loops: CDR1 MGHRA, CDR2 YSYEKL. V gave up 0 bases and J gave up 14 bases, with 16 bases separating them. The CDR3, as DNA: TGCGCCAGCAGCCAAGAAGACCCAGGGCCGTGTACCTTC. It is translated as CASSQEDPGPCTF.

V is TRBV29-1 and J is TRBJ2-2; 14 nucleotides agree with TRBD2. With 4 bases clipped from V and 0 bases from J, the junction kept 7 bases outside the gene matches. CDR1 SQVTM and CDR2 ANQGSEA come from the germline V gene. The CDR3 has 18 amino acids. CDR3 amino acids: CSVGGLAGASANTGELFF. The DNA for the CDR3 is TGCAGCGTTGGGGGACTAGCGGGGGCTTCCGCGAACACCGGGGAGCTGTTTTTT.

The rearrangement links TRBV27 to TRBJ2-1; TRBD1 is a possible D gene (5 bases). The germline CDR1 and CDR2 sequences are MNHEY and SMNVEV (reference sequence). V was pared by 0 bases and J by 4 bases, with 16 bases between. The CDR3 length is 17 residues. The CDR3 spells CASSLSPGAGPYNEQFF. The CDR3 bases are TGTGCCAGCAGTTTATCGCCTGGGGCAGGGCCTTACAATGAGCAGTTCTTC.

This chain joins TRBV15 and TRBJ1-4; D call uncertain. Trimming shortened V by 0 bases and J by 6 bases, and 11 bases separated the two germline ends. This CDR3 has 15 residues. Germline CDR1 reads LNHNV; CDR2 reads YYDKDF (reference sequence). DNA for the CDR3: TGTGCCACCAGCAGAGATCCGGGATCGGATGAAAAACTGTTTTTT. This encodes CATSRDPGSDEKLFF.

The chain combines TRBV9 with TRBJ1-3; D unresolved. Germline V lookup: CDR1 SGDLS, CDR2 YYNGEE. This CDR3 spans 16 amino acids. Deletions cut 4 bases from V and 0 bases from J, with 14 bases between. The CDR3 sequence: CASSPTQHSSGNTIYF. The DNA of the CDR3 is TGTGCCAGCAGCCCGACACAGCACAGCTCTGGAAACACCATATATTTT.

V and J are TRBV7-3 and TRBJ1-1, with D perhaps matching TRBD1 (6 bases). From germline, CDR1 is SGHTA and CDR2 FQGTGA. The CDR3 totals 15 residues. The V and J ends lost 2 bases and 0 bases respectively, with 10 bases between them. In DNA form, the CDR3 reads TGTGCCAGCAGCTTAGATGGGGGCATGAACACTGAAGCTTTCTTT. Encoded protein: CASSLDGGMNTEAFF.

CDR3 region: CASSPVSSSYNSPLHF. The CDR3 DNA reads TGCGCCAGCAGCCCCGTTTCTAGCTCCTATAATTCACCCCTCCACTTT. This rearrangement joins TRBV4-3 to TRBJ1-6; no firm D call. V lost 4 bases to trimming and J lost 0 bases, with 10 bases between them. Germline V gene data show CDR1 as LGHNA and CDR2 as YSLEER. The CDR3 is made up of 16 amino acids.

The chain carries TRBV5-1 and TRBJ2-7; 9 positions match TRBD2. The germline V gene encodes CDR1 SGHRS and CDR2 YFSETQ. Trimming took 3 bases from V and 2 from J; bases not matched to a gene: 9. The CDR3 is 16 residues long. CDR3 nucleotide sequence: TGCGCCAGCAGCTCAAAGCGGGGGGCCTCTACCTACGAGCAGTACTTC. Protein product: CASSSKRGASTYEQYF.

Remarks on this clone: Distinct nucleotide sequences in the sample also encode this CDR3. In DNA, the CDR3 is TGCAGCGTTGGAGGCAGTAGGAGCGGCTACACCTTC. Protein: CSVGGSRSGYTF. The chain is built from TRBV29-1 and TRBJ1-2; D not certain. In germline, CDR1 is SQVTM, CDR2 ANQGSEA. This CDR3 is 12 amino acids long. With 4 bases removed from V and 8 bases from J, the gap between germline ends came to 14 bases.

V usage is TRBV7-9 and J usage is TRBJ2-5, with TRBD2 matching 8 bases. Looked up from germline, CDR1 is SEHNR and CDR2 is FQNEAQ (reference sequence). The CDR3 is 14 residues long. The J segment lost 4 bases and the V segment lost 6 bases, leaving 7 bases of the junction unmatched. The CDR3 here is CASRSTSGLETQYF. The CDR3 DNA follows: TGTGCCAGCAGATCCACTAGCGGATTAGAGACCCAGTACTTC.

The chain has TRBV7-9 and TRBJ1-1; TRBD1 might be the D (6 bases). Between the trimmed V and J ends, which lost 5 bases and 1 base, there was a span of 14 bases. The CDR3 extends over 15 amino acids. Germline V CDR1 and CDR2: SEHNR, FQNEAQ (reference sequence). The CDR3: CASSPTTGRNTEAFF. CDR3 bases: TGTGCCAGCAGCCCTACTACAGGGAGGAACACTGAAGCTTTCTTT.

The chain has TRBV2 and TRBJ2-5; D unclear. This CDR3 has 14 residues. The ends were cut back, 1 base at V and 2 bases at J, with 8 bases in the middle. Germline V lookup: CDR1 SNHLY, CDR2 FYNNEI. The CDR3 is CASSEVRLQETQYF. The DNA of the CDR3 is TGTGCCAGCAGTGAAGTGCGGTTACAAGAGACCCAGTACTTC.

Only a few counts were recorded for this clone. J is TRBJ2-3 and V is TRBV6-4; D possibly corresponds to TRBD2 (6 bases). V gave up 2 bases and J gave up 2 bases, with 14 bases separating them. From germline, CDR1 is MRHNA and CDR2 SNTAGT. CDR3 length: 16 residues. CDR3 nucleotide sequence: TGTGCCAGCAGTGACGACCCGGAGGGAGCCACAGATACGCAGTATTTT. It codes for CASSDDPEGATDTQYF.

The chain joins TRBV28 to TRBJ2-7; 8 bases match TRBD1. The CDR3 has 13 residues. CDR1 MDHEN and CDR2 SYDVKM come from the germline V gene. The junction had 6 bases not matched to a gene; V was cut back by 6 bases and J by 5 bases. This CDR3 reads CASSPDRDNEQYF. The DNA of the CDR3 is TGTGCCAGCAGCCCGGACAGGGATAACGAGCAGTACTTC. Full variable domain (missing parts from reference TRBV28 and TRBJ2-7): DVKVTQSSRYLVKRTGEKVFLECVQDMDHENMFWYRQDPGLGLRLIYFSYDVKMKEKGDIPEGYSVSREKKERFSLILESASTNQTSMYLCASSPDRDNEQYFGPGTRLTVT.

The V and J genes are TRBV6-6 and TRBJ2-7; D uncertain. The length of the CDR3 is 14 residues. Trimming stripped 7 bases from V and 0 bases from J, with 13 bases between. The germline gives CDR1 MNHNY, CDR2 SVGAGI (reference sequence). The CDR3 sequence is CASKIADGSYEQYF. CDR3 in DNA: TGTGCCAGCAAAATAGCTGACGGCTCCTACGAGCAGTACTTC.

CDR3 coding DNA: TGTGCCAGCACTAAAACGGGGGGTGGGCCTTCCTACGAGCAGTACTTC. Amino acids: CASTKTGGGPSYEQYF. The V gene is TRBV28, the J gene TRBJ2-7; 7 positions agree with TRBD2. The CDR3 is 16 residues long. After removal of 7 bases from V and 1 base from J, the junction contained 13 bases not matched to a gene. Germline CDR1 is MDHEN and CDR2 is SYDVKM.

The chain couples TRBV5-1 to TRBJ2-5; D unclear. Germline CDR1 SGHRS, CDR2 YFSETQ. Trimming cost V 2 bases and J 3 bases, with 5 bases left between them. This CDR3 comprises 12 residues. The CDR3 sequence: CASSLLKETQYF. The CDR3 DNA is TGCGCCAGCAGCTTATTAAAAGAGACCCAGTACTTC.

V and J are TRBV7-3 and TRBJ2-1; 8 nucleotides agree with TRBD1. Germline V gene sequence: CDR1 SGHTA, CDR2 FQGTGA. This CDR3 contains 16 residues. Unmatched junction bases numbered 4, after V lost 0 bases and J lost 3 bases. This CDR3 reads CASSLTGTGVYNEQFF. The CDR3 DNA reads TGTGCCAGCAGCTTAACTGGGACAGGAGTCTACAATGAGCAGTTCTTC. The full variable domain, with the rest looked up from reference TRBV7-3 and TRBJ2-1, is GAGVSQTPSNKVTEKGKYVELRCDPISGHTALYWYRQSLGQGPEFLIYFQGTGAADDSGLPNDRFFAVRPEGSVSTLKIQRTERGDSAVYLCASSLTGTGVYNEQFFGPGTRLTVL.